This T cell receptor beta chain derives from a study of cytomegalovirus exposure and HLA in healthy donors. Study at large: Unique TCR beta sequences numbering about 100 million came from about 179 million T cells in an earlier analysis.

13 Jbeta primers and 60 Vbeta primers were used for the PCR. Here immunoSEQ multiplex PCR was the method, and the copy in TCRdb shows in-frame clones only, minus some. The sample holds 110,000 or so clones, about 61% seen once. Study results and limitations: Reportedly, a later analysis found an Asian-associated ancestry cluster had fewer N-insertions than the approximately 700-donor mean. Highest at DRB1 and lowest at HLA-C, TCR association rates differed among HLA loci in a later analysis.

This CDR3 spans 15 amino acids. Germline V lookup: CDR1 SGHTS, CDR2 YDEGEE. V shed 0 bases and J 1 base; nucleotides not matched to a gene: 2. Concerning this clone itself: Its antigen remains unidentified.

Sequencing was done on a sample of PBMCs. The chain links TRBV5-8 to TRBJ2-7; 9 nucleotides match TRBD1. The clonotype originates from a man aged 18 to 30 in good health and CMV-seropositive. CDR3 coding DNA: TGTGCCAGCAGCTTGGCGGGACAGGGATCCTACGAGCAGTACGTC. This gives the protein CASSLAGQGSYEQYV.